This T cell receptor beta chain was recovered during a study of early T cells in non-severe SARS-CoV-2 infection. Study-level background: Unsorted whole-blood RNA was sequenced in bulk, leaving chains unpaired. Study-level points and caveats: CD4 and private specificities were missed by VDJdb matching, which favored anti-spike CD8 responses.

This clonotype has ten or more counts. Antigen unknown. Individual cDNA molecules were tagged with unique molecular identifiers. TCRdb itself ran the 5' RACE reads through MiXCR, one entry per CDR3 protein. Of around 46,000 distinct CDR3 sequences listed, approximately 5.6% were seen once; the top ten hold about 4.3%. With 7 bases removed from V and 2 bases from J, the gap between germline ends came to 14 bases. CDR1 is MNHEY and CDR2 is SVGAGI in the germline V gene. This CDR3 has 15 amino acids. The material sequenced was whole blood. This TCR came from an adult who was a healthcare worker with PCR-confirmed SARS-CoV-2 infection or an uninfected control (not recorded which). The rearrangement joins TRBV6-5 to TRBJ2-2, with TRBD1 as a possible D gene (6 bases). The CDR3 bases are TGTGCCAGCACGCCCGGGACATTCAACACCGGGGAGCTGTTTTTT. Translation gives CASTPGTFNTGELFF.